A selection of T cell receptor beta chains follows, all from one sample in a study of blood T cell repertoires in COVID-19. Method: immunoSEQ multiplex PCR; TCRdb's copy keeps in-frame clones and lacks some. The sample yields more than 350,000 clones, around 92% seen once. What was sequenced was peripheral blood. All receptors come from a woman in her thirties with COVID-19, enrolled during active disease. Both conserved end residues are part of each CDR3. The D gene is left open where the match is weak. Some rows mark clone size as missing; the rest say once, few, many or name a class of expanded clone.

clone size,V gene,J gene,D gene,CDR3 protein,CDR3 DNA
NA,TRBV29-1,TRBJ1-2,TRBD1,CSVRQGTNYGYTF,TGCAGCGTTCGACAGGGAACTAACTATGGCTACACCTTC
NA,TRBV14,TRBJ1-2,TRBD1,CASSQLQGIVNYGYTF,TGTGCCAGCAGCCAACTACAGGGGATAGTTAACTATGGCTACACCTTC
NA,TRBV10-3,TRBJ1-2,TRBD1,CAISGQGAEYGYTF,TGTGCCATCAGTGGACAGGGGGCGGAGTATGGCTACACCTTC
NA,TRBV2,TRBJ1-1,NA,CANSAAMNTEAFF,TGTGCCAACTCCGCGGCCATGAACACTGAAGCTTTCTTT
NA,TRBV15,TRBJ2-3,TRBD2,CATSNLAGGTDTQYF,TGTGCCACCAGCAATCTAGCGGGAGGCACAGATACGCAGTATTTT
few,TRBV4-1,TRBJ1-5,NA,CASSQDAERQPQHF,TGCGCCAGCAGCCAAGATGCGGAGCGGCAGCCCCAGCATTTT
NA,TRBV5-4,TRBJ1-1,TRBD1,CASSLDGATGWRNTEAFF,TGTGCCAGCAGCTTGGACGGTGCGACAGGGTGGAGGAACACTGAAGCTTTCTTT
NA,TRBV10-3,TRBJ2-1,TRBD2,CAISESSGRADNEQFF,TGTGCCATCAGTGAGTCAAGCGGGAGGGCAGACAATGAGCAGTTCTTC
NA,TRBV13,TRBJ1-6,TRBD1,CASSFGQGIGPLHF,TGTGCCAGCAGCTTTGGACAGGGGATAGGGCCCCTCCACTTT
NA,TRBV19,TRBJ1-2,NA,CASSPQARASYGYTF,TGTGCCAGTAGTCCACAAGCGAGAGCCTCCTATGGCTACACCTTC
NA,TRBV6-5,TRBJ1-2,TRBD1,CASLPPGQGNYGYTF,TGTGCCAGCCTTCCCCCGGGACAGGGGAACTATGGCTACACCTTC
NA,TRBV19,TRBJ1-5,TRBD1,CASRGQGLGSNQPQHF,TGTGCCAGTAGGGGACAGGGGCTCGGGAGCAATCAGCCCCAGCATTTT
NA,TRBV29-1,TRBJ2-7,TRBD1,CSVEDLEGAVEQYF,TGCAGCGTTGAAGATCTAGAGGGGGCAGTTGAGCAGTACTTC
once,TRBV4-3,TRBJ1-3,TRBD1,CASSQPRLGQGAGNTIYF,TGCGCCAGCAGCCAACCCCGCCTCGGACAGGGGGCTGGAAACACCATATATTTT
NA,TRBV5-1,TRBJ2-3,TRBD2,CASSSGGALDTQYF,TGCGCCAGCAGCAGCGGGGGGGCCTTGGATACGCAGTATTTT
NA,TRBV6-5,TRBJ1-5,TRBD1,CASSSLPDRGNQPQHF,TGTGCCAGCAGTTCCCTCCCGGACAGGGGCAATCAGCCCCAGCATTTT
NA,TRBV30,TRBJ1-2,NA,CAWWGQTGGYTF,TGTGCCTGGTGGGGCCAGACAGGAGGCTACACCTTC
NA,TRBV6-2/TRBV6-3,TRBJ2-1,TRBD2,CASSYSNALAGEQFF,TGTGCCAGCAGTTACTCTAACGCCCTAGCGGGGGAGCAGTTCTTC
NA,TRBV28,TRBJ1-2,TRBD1,CASSLLARGKYGYTF,TGTGCCAGCAGTTTACTGGCCAGGGGGAAATATGGCTACACCTTC
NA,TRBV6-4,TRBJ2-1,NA,CASSIDRSAGEQFF,TGTGCCAGCAGCATAGACAGGTCGGCGGGTGAGCAGTTCTTC
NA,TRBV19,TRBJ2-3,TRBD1,CASSIGQGWTDTQYF,TGTGCCAGTAGTATAGGACAGGGATGGACAGATACGCAGTATTTT
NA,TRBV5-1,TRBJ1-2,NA,CASSRREGYGYTF,TGCGCCAGCAGCCGTCGGGAGGGTTATGGCTACACCTTC
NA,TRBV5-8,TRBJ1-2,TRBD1,CASSQGTGLNYGYTF,TGTGCCAGCAGCCAAGGGACAGGGCTCAACTATGGCTACACCTTC